A selection of T cell receptor beta chains follows, all from one sample in a study of T cell responses to AZD1222 COVID-19 vaccine. Assay used: immunoSEQ multiplex PCR; TCRdb lists only in-frame clones, some missing. This sample yields over 120,000 clones, of which more than 85% are seen a single time; more than 8.5% belongs to the top ten. Sample: peripheral blood, taken on day 0 of AZD1222 vaccination. All receptors come from an adult in good health. CDR3s include the opening cysteine and the closing phenylalanine or tryptophan. The D gene is left open where the match is weak. Clone size is not always given. Where it is, it says once, few, many or a class for expanded clones.

j_call | clone_size | d_call | cdr3_length | v_call | cdr3_nt | cdr3_aa
TRBJ1-2 | . | TRBD1 | 15 | TRBV24-1 | TGTGCCACCAGTGATCGGACAGGGGATAACTATGGCTACACCTTC | CATSDRTGDNYGYTF
TRBJ2-1 | . | . | 15 | TRBV13 | TGTGCCAGCAGCTTAGTCGTAGGGAGAAAAAATGAGCAGTTCTTC | CASSLVVGRKNEQFF
TRBJ2-7 | . | . | 16 | TRBV30 | TGTGCCTGGAGTGTCCCCAGGGCTTTGTGGGGCTACGAGCAGTACTTC | CAWSVPRALWGYEQYF
TRBJ1-5 | . | . | 15 | TRBV28 | TGTGCCAGCAGTTCCTTCGGGTGGAGCAATCAGCCCCAGCATTTT | CASSSFGWSNQPQHF
TRBJ1-2 | . | . | 14 | TRBV5-1 | TGCGCCAGCACCCTGGGCCCCTCTAACTATGGCTACACCTTC | CASTLGPSNYGYTF
TRBJ2-7 | . | . | 13 | TRBV20-1 | TGCAGTGCTAGTTTGGACATCTCCTACGAGCAGTACTTC | CSASLDISYEQYF
TRBJ2-7 | . | . | 15 | TRBV18 | TGTGCCAGCTCACTCTTTGACCGGAGCTCCTACGAGCAGTACTTC | CASSLFDRSSYEQYF
TRBJ1-1 | . | . | 14 | TRBV4-3 | TGCGCCAGCAGCCAAGGGATGACGCCTCAGGAGGCTTTCTTT | CASSQGMTPQEAFF
TRBJ1-4 | . | . | 14 | TRBV3-1/TRBV3-2 | TGTGCCAGCAGCCAGGGAGCAACTAATGAAAAACTGTTTTTT | CASSQGATNEKLFF
TRBJ1-1 | . | . | 13 | TRBV30 | TGTGCCTGGAGTGTGGGGGAGTTCACCCCAGCTTTCTTT | CAWSVGEFTPAFF
TRBJ1-4 | . | . | 13 | TRBV7-6 | TGTGCCAGCAGCGATAGTGGGAATGAAAAACTGTTTTTT | CASSDSGNEKLFF
TRBJ2-5 | . | . | 15 | TRBV7-9 | TGTGCCAGCAGCTTATATCCGTTAATGGAAGAGACCCAGTACTTC | CASSLYPLMEETQYF
TRBJ1-1 | . | . | 16 | TRBV5-1 | TGCGCCAGCAGCTTGGCCAGAGGGAGTATGAACACTGAAGCTTTCTTT | CASSLARGSMNTEAFF
TRBJ1-5 | . | . | 13 | TRBV28 | TGTGCCAGCAGCACAGGGTGGGACCAGCCCCAGCATTTT | CASSTGWDQPQHF
TRBJ2-7 | . | TRBD2 | 16 | TRBV4-1 | TGCGCCAGCAGCCCCATAGCGGGGTTAAACCCCTACGAGCAGTACTTC | CASSPIAGLNPYEQYF
TRBJ1-2 | . | . | 13 | TRBV19 | TGTGCCAGTAGTATTTGGGGAATCTATGGCTACACCTTC | CASSIWGIYGYTF
TRBJ1-1 | . | . | 14 | TRBV5-1 | TGCGCCAGCAGCTTGGGACGCCTGAACACTGAAGCTTTCTTT | CASSLGRLNTEAFF
TRBJ1-2 | . | . | 15 | TRBV7-2 | TGTGCCAGCAGCTTACCGCGGCGTTCAGGGGATGGCTACACCTTC | CASSLPRRSGDGYTF
TRBJ2-1 | . | TRBD1 | 18 | TRBV4-1 | TGCGCCAGCAGCCAAGATCCCTCAGGACAGGCCTCCTACAATGAGCAGTTCTTC | CASSQDPSGQASYNEQFF
TRBJ1-5 | . | . | 13 | TRBV30 | TGTGCCTGGAGTGCTCGGGGGAATCAGCCCCAGCATTTT | CAWSARGNQPQHF
TRBJ2-3 | . | . | 14 | TRBV4-1 | TGCGCCAGCAGCCAAGACCGCAACACAGATACGCAGTATTTT | CASSQDRNTDTQYF
TRBJ2-3 | . | TRBD2 | 15 | TRBV2 | TGTGCCAGCAGTGATCAGCGGGATGGGGCAGATACGCAGTATTTT | CASSDQRDGADTQYF
TRBJ1-3 | . | TRBD1 | 17 | TRBV19 | TGTGCCAGTAGTCCCTCGACAGGGGTTGGCTCTGGAAACACCATATATTTT | CASSPSTGVGSGNTIYF
TRBJ2-5 | . | . | 13 | TRBV2 | TGTGCCAGCAACCCTAGGCCTCCGGGGGCACAGTACTTC | CASNPRPPGAQYF
TRBJ1-1 | . | . | 10 | TRBV24-1 | TGTGCCACCAGACTGACTGAAGCTTTCTTT | CATRLTEAFF
TRBJ1-2 | . | . | 14 | TRBV19 | TGTGCCAGTGGCCGGACAGCTAATAACTATGGCTACACCTTC | CASGRTANNYGYTF
TRBJ2-3 | . | . | 17 | TRBV24-1 | TGTGCCACCAGTGATACTAAAGGGGTTGGGGACCCAGATACGCAGTATTTT | CATSDTKGVGDPDTQYF
TRBJ1-1 | . | . | 14 | TRBV28 | TGTGCCAGCAGCCCCGATCGTGAAAACACTGAAGCTTTCTTT | CASSPDRENTEAFF
TRBJ1-4 | . | . | 11 | TRBV7-9 | TGTGCCAGCAGCTTACTTGAAAAACTGTTTTTT | CASSLLEKLFF
TRBJ1-3 | . | . | 14 | TRBV5-6 | TGTGCCAGCAGTTCCTTAGGGTCTGGAAACACCATATATTTT | CASSSLGSGNTIYF
TRBJ1-5 | . | TRBD1 | 13 | TRBV7-2 | TGTGCCAGCAGCTCGGGACAGGGTCAGCCCCAGCATTTT | CASSSGQGQPQHF
TRBJ2-5 | few | TRBD1 | 15 | TRBV11-3 | TGTGCCAGCAGTCGTGGGACAGGGGAAGTGGAGACCCAGTACTTC | CASSRGTGEVETQYF
TRBJ2-3 | . | . | 11 | TRBV3-1/TRBV3-2 | TGTGCCAGCAGCGAAACAGATACGCAGTATTTT | CASSETDTQYF
TRBJ2-5 | . | . | 14 | TRBV6-2/TRBV6-3 | TGTGCCAGCAGTTACGGGGGGACCCAAGAGACCCAGTACTTC | CASSYGGTQETQYF
TRBJ2-3 | . | . | 15 | TRBV28 | TGTGCCAGCAGTTTTCACTCTGATTATACGGATACGCAGTATTTT | CASSFHSDYTDTQYF
TRBJ1-1 | . | . | 13 | TRBV7-3 | TGTGCCAGCAGCTTACAAGGGGACACTGAAGCTTTCTTT | CASSLQGDTEAFF
TRBJ1-1 | . | . | 13 | TRBV4-3 | TGCGCCAGCAGCCCGTGGATGAACACTGAAGCTTTCTTT | CASSPWMNTEAFF
TRBJ1-3 | . | . | 21 | TRBV7-8 | TGTGCCAGCAGCTCCCTTGGGGGCAGCGCTACCACAAACTACCCTGGAAACACCATATATTTT | CASSSLGGSATTNYPGNTIYF
TRBJ2-4 | . | TRBD1 | 16 | TRBV6-5 | TGTGCCAGCAGTTACGCCGGGACAGGCCCTAAAAACATTCAGTACTTC | CASSYAGTGPKNIQYF
TRBJ1-1 | few | . | 13 | TRBV6-5 | TGTGCCAGCACCCAGGAGTCGAACACTGAAGCTTTCTTT | CASTQESNTEAFF
TRBJ2-3 | . | . | 14 | TRBV29-1 | TGCAGCGTTGACGGTCCAGGGGGGACAGATACGCAGTATTTT | CSVDGPGGTDTQYF
TRBJ1-4 | . | . | 15 | TRBV28 | TGTGCCAGCAGTATCGCACCGGGGACTAATGAAAAACTGTTTTTT | CASSIAPGTNEKLFF
TRBJ2-7 | once | . | 14 | TRBV5-4 | TGTGCCAGCAGCCCAACCGACAGGATCTACGAGCAGTACTTC | CASSPTDRIYEQYF
TRBJ1-3 | . | . | 14 | TRBV7-2 | TGTGCCAGCAGCTTCGGGACCTCTGGAAACACCATATATTTT | CASSFGTSGNTIYF
TRBJ1-2 | . | . | 14 | TRBV5-4 | TGTGCCAGCAGCTTGGCTGGCACACTCTATGGCTACACCTTC | CASSLAGTLYGYTF
TRBJ2-7 | . | . | 14 | TRBV7-9 | TGTGCCAGCAGCTTAGCCGGGAGTCGATACGAGCAGTACTTC | CASSLAGSRYEQYF
TRBJ1-2 | . | . | 11 | TRBV20-1 | TGCAGCGGATACAGGGTTAACGGCTACACCTTC | CSGYRVNGYTF
TRBJ2-5 | . | . | 15 | TRBV25-1 | TGTGCCAGCAGCCCCTCGGGGCTAGCAGGGGAGACCCAGTACTTC | CASSPSGLAGETQYF